The sequence of this T cell receptor (beta chain) was determined in a study of blood T cell repertoires in COVID-19. V lost 1 base to trimming and J lost 1 base, with 15 bases between them. CDR3 length equals 16 residues. The data were produced by immunoSEQ multiplex PCR, yet TCRdb's version contains in-frame clones alone and is incomplete. The table includes 280,000 or so clones, approximately 91% detected once. Sequences were obtained from peripheral blood. The genes are TRBV5-3 and TRBJ2-7; D uncertain. TRBV5-3 is an ORF; its function is uncertain. The TCR originated in a woman in her sixties with acute or convalescent COVID-19. This chain's CDR3 is CARSLQSRQPSYEQYF. Written as DNA, the CDR3 is TGTGCCAGAAGCTTGCAATCGAGGCAGCCATCCTACGAGCAGTACTTC.